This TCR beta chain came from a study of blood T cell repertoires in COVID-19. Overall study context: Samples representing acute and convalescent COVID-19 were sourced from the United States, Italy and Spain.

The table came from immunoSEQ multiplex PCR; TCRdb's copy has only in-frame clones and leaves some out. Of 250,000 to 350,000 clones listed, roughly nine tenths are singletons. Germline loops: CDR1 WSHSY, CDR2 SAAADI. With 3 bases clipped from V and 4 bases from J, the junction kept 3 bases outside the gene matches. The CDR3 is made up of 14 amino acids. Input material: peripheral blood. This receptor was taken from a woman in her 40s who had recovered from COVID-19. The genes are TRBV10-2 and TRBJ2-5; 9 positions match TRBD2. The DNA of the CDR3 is TGCGCCAGCAGTGATGGTAGCGGGAGAGAGACCCAGTACTTC. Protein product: CASSDGSGRETQYF.